This TCR beta chain was identified in a study of patients and donors after allogeneic stem cell transplantation. Trimming took 5 bases from V and 2 from J; bases not matched to a gene: 8. Germline CDR1 and CDR2: PRHDT and FYEKMQ (reference sequence). This CDR3 region has 15 residues. MiXCR was run by TCRdb on the RT-PCR reads, yielding one entry per CDR3 protein. Of about a million distinct CDR3 sequences listed, approximately 19% are singletons. This clonotype occurred a few times. The chain couples TRBV13 to TRBJ1-1; TRBD1 agrees at 7 bases. The sequenced material came from blood, either unsorted or a sorted T cell fraction (not recorded which). The receptor comes from a human donor who was either an allogeneic HSCT recipient or a stem cell or donor lymphocyte infusion donor (not recorded which). It is not recorded whose cells these are; they may come from a transplant donor. CDR3 coding DNA: TGTGCCAGCAGCCCTACCGGGACAGACAACACTGAAGCTTTCTTT. Protein product: CASSPTGTDNTEAFF.